Included here is one T cell receptor beta chain sequence, with context. Libraries were prepared by immunoSEQ multiplex PCR; TCRdb keeps only in-frame clonotypes and omits some of them. Of 80,000 to 100,000 clones listed, 60% to 75% are singletons. Trimming at V came to 5 bases and at J to 8 bases, leaving 7 bases not matched to a gene. Per the germline V gene, CDR1 is SGHAT and CDR2 is FQNNGV. The CDR3 loop spans 14 amino acids. These data come from a study of radiotherapy plus CTLA-4 blockade in lung cancer. This specimen was peripheral blood, taken from a patient treated with radiotherapy plus ipilimumab. The rearrangement links TRBV11-2 to TRBJ1-4; 8 bases fit TRBD1. The clonotype was recovered from a human donor with non-small cell lung cancer who had a partial response to radiotherapy plus ipilimumab. Some clones in this sample may be carry-over from other donors' samples. CDR3 nucleotides: TGTGCCAGCAGCCCTGGGACAGGCGCCGAAAAACTGTTTTTT. Translation gives CASSPGTGAEKLFF. The full variable domain, rest sourced from reference TRBV11-2 and TRBJ1-4, is EAGVAQSPRYKIIEKRQSVAFWCNPISGHATLYWYQQILGQGPKLLIQFQNNGVVDDSQLPKDRFSAERLKGVDSTLKIQPAKLEDSAVYLCASSPGTGAEKLFFGSGTQLSVL.